The rows below give T cell receptor beta chains drawn from one sample of a study of CD8 T cells in ankylosing spondylitis. TCRdb itself ran the 5' RACE reads through MiXCR, one entry per CDR3 protein. The data hold around 300,000 distinct CDR3 sequences, with around 21% observed a single time. The sequencing sample was made of blood, either unsorted or a sorted T cell fraction (not recorded which). These receptors all stem from a female donor with ankylosing spondylitis or in good health (not recorded which). Each CDR3 is given with its conserved first and last residue. A D gene is named only where the DNA matches it firmly. Size tells how often a clone was seen (once, few, many) or the class of an expanded clone, and some rows leave it out.

v_gene,j_gene,d_gene,abundance,CDR3nt,CDR3aa
TRBV5-1,TRBJ2-7,NA,NA,TGCGCCAGCAGCCCTCGCCAGGGTTACCACGAGCAGTACTTC,CASSPRQGYHEQYF
TRBV12-3/TRBV12-4,TRBJ1-5,NA,few,TGTGCCAGCAGTTTCCAGGGAAGGAGCAATCAGCCCCAGCATTTT,CASSFQGRSNQPQHF
TRBV3-1,TRBJ1-6,NA,NA,TGTGCCAGCAGACATACAGGCGTCGGTTCACCCCTCCACTTT,CASRHTGVGSPLHF
TRBV18,TRBJ2-7,NA,NA,TGTGCCAGCTCAGTCAGGGATCAGGGCTTCGAGCAGTACTTC,CASSVRDQGFEQYF
TRBV12-3/TRBV12-4,TRBJ1-5,TRBD1,NA,TGTGCCAGCACCGGGACAGGCTATCAGCCCCAGCATTTT,CASTGTGYQPQHF
TRBV7-2,TRBJ1-1,TRBD1,NA,TGTGCCAGCAGCGCCCACAGGGGGCAGAACACTGAAGCTTTCTTT,CASSAHRGQNTEAFF
TRBV29-1,TRBJ2-7,TRBD2,few,TGCAGCGTTAAATCGGCGGGAGGGCCTGACGAGCAGTACTTC,CSVKSAGGPDEQYF
TRBV2,TRBJ2-3,TRBD2,NA,TGTGCCAGCAGAGTAGCGGGAGGACGCCCAGATACGCAGTATTTT,CASRVAGGRPDTQYF
TRBV7-9,TRBJ2-7,NA,NA,TGTGCCAGCAGTTTTTCGTCGGGCGCAGCTTACGAGCAGTACTTC,CASSFSSGAAYEQYF
TRBV29-1,TRBJ2-3,NA,NA,TGCAGCGTTGGTGATGGGTTCCGACCAGATACGCAGTATTTT,CSVGDGFRPDTQYF